These 7 T cell receptor beta chains share one sample of origin, sequenced in a study of identical twins. TCRdb independently ran MiXCR on the 5' RACE reads; one entry per CDR3 protein. The profile shows around 490,000 distinct CDR3 sequences, around 15% of them singletons. A further study also used this sample, focusing on yellow fever vaccine responses in identical twins.

Sequencing was done on a sample of CD4+ T cells sorted from blood. These receptors were collected from a woman aged 18-29 years in good health.

J is TRBJ2-7 and V is TRBV25-1; a weak D match, TRBD2 (6 bases). The germline V gene has CDR1 MGHDK and CDR2 SYGVNS. Trimming left V 0 bases short and J 9 bases short, with 9 bases between. This CDR3 is 12 amino acids long. CDR3 DNA sequence: TGTGCCAGCAGTGAATACGGGGGTTGGCAGTACTTC. This encodes CASSEYGGWQYF.

This clonotype has only a few counts. The CDR3 spells CSAGTSGRPYEQYF. CDR3 nucleotides: TGCAGTGCTGGGACTAGCGGGAGACCCTACGAGCAGTACTTC. The chain recombines TRBV20-1 with TRBJ2-7, with 14 positions matching TRBD2. The germline V gene has CDR1 DFQATT and CDR2 SNEGSKA (reference sequence). V shed 5 bases, J shed 2 bases, and the junction held 2 bases outside the gene matches. The CDR3 sequence is 14 residues long.

This clonotype was seen at least ten times. Germline is not matched at one junction end, which may reflect a read error. The chain employs TRBV12-3 or TRBV12-4 and TRBJ1-1; weak D call: TRBD1 (5 bases). The CDR3 covers 10 residues. CDR3 coding DNA: TGTGCCAGCAGTGGCACGAGGGGCAGATTT. Its translation: CASSGTRGRF.

Many counts were recorded for this clonotype. The V gene is TRBV10-3, the J gene TRBJ2-1, with 11 bases aligning to TRBD2. This CDR3 has 18 residues. The germline V gene encodes CDR1 ENHRY and CDR2 SYGVKD. V lost 6 bases and J lost 4; bases outside the gene matches: 14. This chain's CDR3 is CAISSNPLGTSGYNEQFF. CDR3 DNA sequence: TGTGCCATCAGCTCTAACCCTCTGGGGACTAGCGGATACAATGAGCAGTTCTTC.

This clonotype was observed a few times. For the CDR3, the DNA is TGCGCCAGCAGCTTGCCAGGGGCAGGACAGCCCCAGCATTTT. This translates into CASSLPGAGQPQHF. The rearrangement uses TRBV5-1 and TRBJ1-5, with a possible D match to TRBD1 (6 bases). The germline V gene has CDR1 SGHRS and CDR2 YFSETQ. The germline V and J ends were trimmed by 1 base and 7 bases, with 12 bases remaining between them. CDR3 length equals 14 residues.

This clonotype has a handful of counts. The CDR3 sequence: CASSPPPAGGETQYF. Here the CDR3 DNA reads TGTGCCAGCAGTCCCCCGCCAGCGGGAGGAGAGACCCAGTACTTC. V gene TRBV28 combines with J gene TRBJ2-5; TRBD2 matches at 9 bases. V lost 5 bases and J lost 4; bases outside the gene matches: 8. Germline values: CDR1 MDHEN, CDR2 SYDVKM. This CDR3 comprises 15 residues.

This chain uses TRBV10-3 with TRBJ2-2; perhaps TRBD2 as D (5 bases). V gave up 6 bases and J gave up 1 base, with 9 bases separating them. Germline CDR1 and CDR2: ENHRY and SYGVKD. This CDR3 contains 14 residues. The CDR3 DNA follows: TGTGCCATCAGGGCCCGGGGGAACACCGGGGAGCTGTTTTTT. Its translation: CAIRARGNTGELFF.